The entry that follows covers one T cell receptor (beta chain) sequence. This specimen belongs to a study of siplizumab effects on memory and regulatory T cells. V dropped 5 bases and J dropped 6 bases, with 17 bases sitting between them. From germline, CDR1 is SGHTA and CDR2 FQGTGA. The CDR3 is made up of 14 amino acids. Measured with immunoSEQ multiplex PCR; TCRdb has only the in-frame clones, and not every one. The table shows around 87,000 clones, with about nine tenths occurring only once. Sample: CD4+ T cells sorted from blood. This sequence originates from a human donor in good health. The V call is TRBV7-3, the J call TRBJ2-7, with D perhaps matching TRBD1 or TRBD2 (6 bases each). The CDR3: CASSPGGGMGEQYF. CDR3 coding DNA: TGTGCCAGCAGCCCAGGAGGGGGGATGGGCGAGCAGTACTTC. Looking up the rest from reference TRBV7-3 and TRBJ2-7 gives the full variable domain: GAGVSQTPSNKVTEKGKYVELRCDPISGHTALYWYRQSLGQGPEFLIYFQGTGAADDSGLPNDRFFAVRPEGSVSTLKIQRTERGDSAVYLCASSPGGGMGEQYFGPGTRLTVT.